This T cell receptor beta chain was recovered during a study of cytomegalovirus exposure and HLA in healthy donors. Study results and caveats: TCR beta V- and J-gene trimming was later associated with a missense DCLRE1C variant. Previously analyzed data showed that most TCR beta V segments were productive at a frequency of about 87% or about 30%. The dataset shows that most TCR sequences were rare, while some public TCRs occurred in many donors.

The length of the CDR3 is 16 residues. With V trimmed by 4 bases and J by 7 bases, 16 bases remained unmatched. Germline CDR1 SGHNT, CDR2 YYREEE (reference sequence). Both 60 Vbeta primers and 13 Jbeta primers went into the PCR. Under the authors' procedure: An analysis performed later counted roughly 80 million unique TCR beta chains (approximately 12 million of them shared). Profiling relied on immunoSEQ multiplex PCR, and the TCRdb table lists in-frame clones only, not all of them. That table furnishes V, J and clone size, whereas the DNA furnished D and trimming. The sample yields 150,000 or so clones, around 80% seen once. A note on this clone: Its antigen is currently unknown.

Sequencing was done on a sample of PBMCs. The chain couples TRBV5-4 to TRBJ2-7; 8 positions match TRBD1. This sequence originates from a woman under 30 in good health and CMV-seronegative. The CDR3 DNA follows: TGTGCCAGCAGCCGTAACGATAACAGGGGGTCGGGGGAGCAGTACTTC. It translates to CASSRNDNRGSGEQYF.